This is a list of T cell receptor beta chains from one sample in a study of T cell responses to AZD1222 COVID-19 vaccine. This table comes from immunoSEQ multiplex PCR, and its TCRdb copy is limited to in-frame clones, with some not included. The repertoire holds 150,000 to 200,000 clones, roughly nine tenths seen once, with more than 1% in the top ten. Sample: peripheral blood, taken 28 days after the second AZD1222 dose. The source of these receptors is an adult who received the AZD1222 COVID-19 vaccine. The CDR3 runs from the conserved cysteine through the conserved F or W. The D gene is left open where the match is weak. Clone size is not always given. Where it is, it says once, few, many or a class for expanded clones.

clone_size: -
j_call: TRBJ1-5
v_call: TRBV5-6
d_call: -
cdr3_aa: CASSWGRGPQPQHF
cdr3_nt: TGTGCCAGCAGCTGGGGCAGGGGACCTCAGCCCCAGCATTTT

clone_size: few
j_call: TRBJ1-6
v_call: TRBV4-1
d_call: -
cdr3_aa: CASSQRVGSYNSPLHF
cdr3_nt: TGCGCCAGCAGCCAGAGGGTAGGGTCCTATAATTCACCCCTCCACTTT

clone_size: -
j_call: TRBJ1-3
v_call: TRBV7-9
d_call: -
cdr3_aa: CASSSLFSGNTIYF
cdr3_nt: TGTGCCAGCAGCTCACTTTTCTCTGGAAACACCATATATTTT

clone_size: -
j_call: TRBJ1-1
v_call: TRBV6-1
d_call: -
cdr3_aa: CASSEVTGRAGTFTEAFF
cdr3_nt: TGTGCCAGCAGTGAAGTTACCGGAAGGGCAGGTACCTTCACTGAAGCTTTCTTT

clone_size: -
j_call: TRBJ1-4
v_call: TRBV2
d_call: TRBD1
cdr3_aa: CASGTEATNEKLFF
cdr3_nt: TGTGCCAGCGGGACAGAGGCAACTAATGAAAAACTGTTTTTT

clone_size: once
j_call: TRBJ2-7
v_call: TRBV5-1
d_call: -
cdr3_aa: CASSSRITYEQYF
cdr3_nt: TGCGCCAGCAGCTCACGGATAACGTACGAGCAGTACTTC

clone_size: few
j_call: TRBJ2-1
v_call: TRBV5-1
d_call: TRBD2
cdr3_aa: CASSSSGGNSYNEQFF
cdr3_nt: TGCGCCAGCAGCTCCTCGGGGGGAAACTCCTACAATGAGCAGTTCTTC

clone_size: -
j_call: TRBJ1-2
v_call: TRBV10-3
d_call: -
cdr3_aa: CAISEPGVTGYGYTF
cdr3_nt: TGTGCCATCAGTGAGCCGGGAGTTACAGGCTATGGCTACACCTTC

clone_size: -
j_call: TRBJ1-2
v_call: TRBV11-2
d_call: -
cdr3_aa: CASSLGWGPDRLGYTF
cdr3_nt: TGTGCCAGCAGCTTAGGGTGGGGCCCAGACAGACTCGGCTACACCTTC

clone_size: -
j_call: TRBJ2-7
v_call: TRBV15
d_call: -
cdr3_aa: CATSSRGGIDEQYF
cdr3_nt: TGTGCCACCAGCAGTAGAGGGGGGATCGACGAGCAGTACTTC

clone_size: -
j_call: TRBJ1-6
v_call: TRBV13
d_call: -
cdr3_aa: CASSLGGRSYNSPLHF
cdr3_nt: TGTGCCAGCAGCTTAGGCGGACGGAGTTATAATTCACCCCTCCACTTT

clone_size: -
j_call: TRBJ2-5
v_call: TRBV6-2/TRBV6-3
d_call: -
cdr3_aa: CASSRPGIETQYF
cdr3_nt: TGTGCCAGCAGTCGCCCGGGTATAGAGACCCAGTACTTC

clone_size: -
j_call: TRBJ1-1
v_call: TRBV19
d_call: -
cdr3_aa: CASSIVRGSEAFF
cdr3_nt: TGTGCCAGTAGTATAGTTAGGGGGAGTGAAGCTTTCTTT

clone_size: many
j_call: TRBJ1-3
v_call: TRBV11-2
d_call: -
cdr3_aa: CASSSRGSGNTIYF
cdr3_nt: TGTGCCAGCAGCTCCAGGGGTTCTGGAAACACCATATATTTT

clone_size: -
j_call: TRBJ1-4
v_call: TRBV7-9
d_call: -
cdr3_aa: CASSPPIPIWPEKLFF
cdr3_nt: TGTGCCAGCAGCCCCCCAATACCGATTTGGCCTGAAAAACTGTTTTTT

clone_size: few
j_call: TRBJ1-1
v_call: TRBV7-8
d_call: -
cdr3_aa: CASSPQGQGTEAFF
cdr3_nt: TGTGCCAGCAGCCCACAGGGCCAAGGGACTGAAGCTTTCTTT

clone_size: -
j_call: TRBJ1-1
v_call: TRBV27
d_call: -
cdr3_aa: CASSYRENTEAFF
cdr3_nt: TGTGCCAGCAGTTACAGGGAAAACACTGAAGCTTTCTTT

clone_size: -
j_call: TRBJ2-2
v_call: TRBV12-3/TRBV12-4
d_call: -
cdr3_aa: CASTPTGELFF
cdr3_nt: TGTGCCAGCACCCCCACCGGGGAGCTGTTTTTT

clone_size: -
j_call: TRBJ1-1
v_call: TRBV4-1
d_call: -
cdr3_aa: CASSTVGSLNTEAFF
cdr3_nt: TGCGCCAGCAGCACTGTTGGCAGCCTGAACACTGAAGCTTTCTTT

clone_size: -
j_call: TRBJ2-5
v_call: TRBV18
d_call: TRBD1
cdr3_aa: CASSPTGVQETQYF
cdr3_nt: TGTGCCAGCTCGCCGACAGGGGTCCAGGAGACCCAGTACTTC

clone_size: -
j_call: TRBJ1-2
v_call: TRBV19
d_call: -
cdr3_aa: CASSIRGGGYTF
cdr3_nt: TGTGCCAGTAGTATCAGAGGGGGTGGCTACACCTTC

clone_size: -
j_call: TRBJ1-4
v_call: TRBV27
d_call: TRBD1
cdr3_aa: CASSPWDRINEKLFF
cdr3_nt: TGTGCCAGCAGTCCGTGGGACAGAATAAATGAAAAACTGTTTTTT

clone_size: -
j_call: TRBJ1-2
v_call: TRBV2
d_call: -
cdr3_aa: CASRGDDYGYTF
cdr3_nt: TGTGCCAGCAGAGGGGATGACTATGGCTACACCTTC

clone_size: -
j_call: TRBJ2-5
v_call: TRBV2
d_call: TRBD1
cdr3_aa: CATNRGEEETQYF
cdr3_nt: TGTGCCACGAACAGGGGTGAAGAAGAGACCCAGTACTTC

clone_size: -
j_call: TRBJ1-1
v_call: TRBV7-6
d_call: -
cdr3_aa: CASSSLGGESGAFF
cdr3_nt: TGTGCCAGCAGCTCCCTGGGAGGGGAGTCAGGAGCTTTCTTT

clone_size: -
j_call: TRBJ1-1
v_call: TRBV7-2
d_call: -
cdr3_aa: CASSLVGSNTEAFF
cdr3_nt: TGTGCCAGCAGCTTAGTTGGGTCGAACACTGAAGCTTTCTTT

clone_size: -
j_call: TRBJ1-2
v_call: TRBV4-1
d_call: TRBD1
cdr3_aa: CASSQTDRGLDYGYTF
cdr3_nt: TGCGCCAGCAGCCAAACGGACAGGGGGCTTGACTATGGCTACACCTTC

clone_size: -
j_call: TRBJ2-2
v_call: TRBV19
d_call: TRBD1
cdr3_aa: CASSIYRGGQLFF
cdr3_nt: TGTGCCAGTAGTATCTACAGGGGTGGGCAGCTGTTTTTT

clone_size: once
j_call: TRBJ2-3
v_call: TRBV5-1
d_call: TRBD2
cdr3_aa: CASSSGLAGAGHTDTQYF
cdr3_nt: TGCGCCAGCAGCTCCGGACTAGCGGGGGCGGGGCACACAGATACGCAGTATTTT

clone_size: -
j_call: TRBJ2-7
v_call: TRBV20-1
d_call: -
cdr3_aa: CSARVGGLRYF
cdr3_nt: TGCAGTGCTAGAGTTGGGGGGCTTCGGTACTTC

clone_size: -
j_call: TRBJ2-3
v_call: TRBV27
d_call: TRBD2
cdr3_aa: CASSQRGGRDTQYF
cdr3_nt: TGTGCCAGCAGTCAGCGGGGGGGCCGCGATACGCAGTATTTT

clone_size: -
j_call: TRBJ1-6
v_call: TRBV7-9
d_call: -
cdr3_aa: CASSLTGSPLHF
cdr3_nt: TGTGCCAGCAGCTTAACTGGTTCACCCCTCCACTTT

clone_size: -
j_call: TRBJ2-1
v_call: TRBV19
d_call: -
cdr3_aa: CASTSRDKGEQFF
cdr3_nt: TGTGCCAGTACCTCCAGGGACAAGGGTGAGCAGTTCTTC

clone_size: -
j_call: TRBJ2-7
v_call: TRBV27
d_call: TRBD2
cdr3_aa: CASSLKPPGGPYEQYF
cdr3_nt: TGTGCCAGCAGTTTAAAGCCCCCGGGGGGGCCCTACGAGCAGTACTTC

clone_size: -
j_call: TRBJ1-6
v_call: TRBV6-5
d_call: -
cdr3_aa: CASSYSPGVGNSPLHF
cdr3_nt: TGTGCCAGCAGTTACTCACCAGGGGTCGGTAATTCACCCCTCCACTTT

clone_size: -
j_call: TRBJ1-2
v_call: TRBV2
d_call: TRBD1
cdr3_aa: CASSLDRGIHGYTF
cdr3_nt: TGTGCCAGCAGTTTGGACAGGGGAATCCATGGCTACACCTTC

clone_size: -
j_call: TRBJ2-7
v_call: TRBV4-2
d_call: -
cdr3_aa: CASSPFLDEQYF
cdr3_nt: TGTGCCAGCAGCCCATTTCTCGACGAGCAGTACTTC